Listed below are T cell receptor beta chains from one sample, sequenced in a study of T-cell memory formation after mild COVID-19. TCRdb analysed the 5' RACE reads with MiXCR anew, one entry per CDR3 protein. In the table there are 550,000 to 600,000 distinct CDR3 sequences, approximately 15% of which are singletons. The sample comprised PBMCs or a T cell subset sorted from them (not recorded which). The receptors derive from an adult woman who had mild COVID-19 (a few samples of this study predate the infection). Cell type and time point are not known. CDR3s include the opening cysteine and the closing phenylalanine or tryptophan. Size is stated for part of the rows, as once, few or many counts, or as a class when the clone is expanded.

TRBV5-1	TRBJ2-7	few	CASSLQVLAHEQYF
TRBV24-1	TRBJ2-2	few	CATSQSNTGELFF
TRBV7-8	TRBJ2-1	NA	CASSWGTGSYNEQFF
TRBV5-5	TRBJ1-1	NA	CASSLAGGRSTEAFF
TRBV6-2/TRBV6-3	TRBJ2-1	NA	CASSYVAAYNEQFF
TRBV3-1	TRBJ1-3	NA	CASSSRIRSGNTIYF
TRBV6-5	TRBJ2-5	NA	CASSYSQGQETQYF
TRBV6-5	TRBJ1-1	NA	CATAAGRNTEAFF
TRBV7-9	TRBJ1-2	NA	CASSPDESRPPQGYGYTF
TRBV18	TRBJ1-5	NA	CASSPELGGGQPQHF
TRBV4-1	TRBJ1-2	NA	CASSQPGHNYGYTF
TRBV5-6	TRBJ1-1	NA	CASSLMAGANTEAFF
TRBV12-3/TRBV12-4	TRBJ2-2	few	CASSLRRSLSNTGELFF
TRBV18	TRBJ2-1	NA	CASSRRRELHNEQFF
TRBV25-1	TRBJ2-2	few	CASSATGWNTGELFF
TRBV7-9	TRBJ1-1	few	CAVGSTEAFF
TRBV3-1	TRBJ2-5	few	CASSQPNREETQYF
TRBV5-8	TRBJ1-5	few	CASSLAQGKVSPQHF
TRBV12-3/TRBV12-4	TRBJ2-1	NA	CASANSGNILNEQFF
TRBV19	TRBJ1-1	NA	CASKAGLTEAFF
TRBV9	TRBJ1-6	NA	CASSVGTVANSPLHF
TRBV12-3/TRBV12-4	TRBJ1-5	few	CASSKGGGQGSSNQPQHF
TRBV20-1	TRBJ1-1	many	CSAREQGALDTEAFF
TRBV5-1	TRBJ2-1	few	CASGYRLAGGPQYNEQFF
TRBV6-5	TRBJ2-5	NA	CASSPGPGQGAETQYF
TRBV6-5	TRBJ2-7	NA	CASSSGLAASEQYF
TRBV24-1	TRBJ2-3	NA	CATSDGRTPAGDTQYF
TRBV7-9	TRBJ2-2	many	CASSFGLAGGTGELFF
TRBV4-1	TRBJ1-2	NA	CASSTVGTAPNYGYTF
TRBV7-8	TRBJ2-7	many	CASSLVGTSGSYEQYF
TRBV18	TRBJ2-1	NA	CASSPPLGGGANEQFF
TRBV6-5	TRBJ2-1	NA	CASRLRLAGVHNEQFF
TRBV18	TRBJ2-5	NA	CASSPQTGQTQYF
TRBV5-1	TRBJ1-5	few	CASSSSQGAQPQHF
TRBV5-1	TRBJ2-5	NA	CASSSGGTKETQYF
TRBV15	TRBJ2-2	many	CATSKDGATGELFF
TRBV5-1	TRBJ2-5	few	CASSTEGTEQETQYF
TRBV24-1	TRBJ2-5	few	CATSDHMTSGKGAQYF
TRBV4-3	TRBJ2-7	few	CASSRTGTDTYEQYF
TRBV6-1	TRBJ2-2	many	CASSGEVNTGELFF
TRBV9	TRBJ2-7	NA	CASSGPDGGLGEQYF
TRBV5-1	TRBJ1-6	NA	CASSATGGRDVDSPLHF
TRBV7-2	TRBJ2-7	few	CASSRTGTSGEQYF
TRBV5-5	TRBJ1-1	NA	CASSSTGAKNTEAFF
TRBV9	TRBJ2-1	NA	CASSPGGRATDEQFF
TRBV24-1	TRBJ2-1	few	CATSDQGGRVDEQFF
TRBV7-2	TRBJ1-1	few	CASSLGAGGNTEAFF
TRBV12-5	TRBJ1-2	NA	CASGLVLEGKDGYTF
TRBV7-9	TRBJ2-3	few	CASSLRRAGVRAVTSTDTQYF
TRBV4-1	TRBJ2-7	NA	CASSQVLASGPYEQYF